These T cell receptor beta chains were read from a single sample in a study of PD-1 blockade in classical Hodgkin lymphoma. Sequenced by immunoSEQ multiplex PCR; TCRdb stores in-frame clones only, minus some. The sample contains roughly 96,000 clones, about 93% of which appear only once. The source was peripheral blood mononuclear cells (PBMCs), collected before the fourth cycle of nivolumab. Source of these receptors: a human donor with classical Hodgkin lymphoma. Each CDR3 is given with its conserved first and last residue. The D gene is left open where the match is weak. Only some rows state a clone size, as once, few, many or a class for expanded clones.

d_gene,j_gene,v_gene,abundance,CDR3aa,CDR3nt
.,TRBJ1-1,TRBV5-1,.,CASTDSLNTEAFF,TGCGCCAGCACCGACAGCTTGAACACTGAAGCTTTCTTT
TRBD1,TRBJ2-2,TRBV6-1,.,CASSDPDRSRDANTGELFF,TGTGCCAGCAGTGACCCGGACAGGTCTCGAGACGCGAACACCGGGGAGCTGTTTTTT
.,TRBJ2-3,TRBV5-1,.,CASSYRSSTDTQYF,TGCGCCAGCAGCTACAGGAGTAGCACAGATACGCAGTATTTT
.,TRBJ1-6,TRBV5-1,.,CASSLAGLTSSYNSPLHF,TGCGCCAGCAGCTTGGCCGGGCTGACGAGCTCCTATAATTCACCCCTCCACTTT
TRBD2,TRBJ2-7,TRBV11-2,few,CASSLSAGAIEQYF,TGTGCCAGCAGCTTAAGTGCGGGAGCGATTGAGCAGTACTTC
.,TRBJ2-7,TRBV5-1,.,CASRYTGSPYEQYF,TGCGCCAGCAGGTATACCGGGTCCCCCTACGAGCAGTACTTC
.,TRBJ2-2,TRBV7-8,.,CASRSRDGLWEIGGELFF,TGTGCCAGCAGATCCCGGGACGGGCTTTGGGAGATCGGCGGGGAGCTGTTTTTT
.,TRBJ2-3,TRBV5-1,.,CASSHDRIGADTQYF,TGCGCCAGCAGCCATGACAGGATAGGCGCAGATACGCAGTATTTT
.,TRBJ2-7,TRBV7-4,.,CASSLDAGAREQYF,TGTGCCAGCAGCTTAGATGCGGGGGCACGCGAGCAGTACTTC
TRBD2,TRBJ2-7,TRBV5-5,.,CASSGDLTRGAYEQYF,TGTGCCAGCAGCGGAGACCTCACCCGGGGGGCCTACGAGCAGTACTTC
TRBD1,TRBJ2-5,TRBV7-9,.,CASSQPPGQGQETQYF,TGTGCCAGCAGCCAGCCGCCGGGACAGGGGCAAGAGACCCAGTACTTC
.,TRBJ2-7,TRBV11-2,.,CASSPRQRNSYEQYF,TGTGCCAGCAGCCCAAGACAGAGAAACTCCTACGAGCAGTACTTC
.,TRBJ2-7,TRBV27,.,CASSLSERQPYEQYF,TGTGCCAGCAGTTTATCGGAGCGGCAGCCCTACGAGCAGTACTTC
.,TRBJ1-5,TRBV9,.,CASSYDGGNQPQHF,TGTGCCAGCAGCTACGACGGGGGCAATCAGCCCCAGCATTTT
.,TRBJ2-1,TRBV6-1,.,CASIRAVLNNEQFF,TGTGCCAGCATTAGAGCTGTCCTGAACAATGAGCAGTTCTTC
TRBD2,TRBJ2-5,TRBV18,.,CASSGVLAGVFRETQYF,TGTGCCAGCTCAGGGGTGCTAGCGGGAGTGTTTCGAGAGACCCAGTACTTC
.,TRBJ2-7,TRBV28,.,CASSLGGQWGYEQYF,TGTGCCAGCAGTTTAGGGGGTCAGTGGGGCTACGAGCAGTACTTC
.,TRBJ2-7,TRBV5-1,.,CASSLVLGNSYEQYF,TGCGCCAGCAGCTTGGTCCTCGGGAACTCCTACGAGCAGTACTTC
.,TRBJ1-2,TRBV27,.,CASSLAFRGLTYGYTF,TGTGCCAGCAGTTTGGCCTTCCGGGGCCTAACCTATGGCTACACCTTC
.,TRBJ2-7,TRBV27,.,CASIATSRIGYEQYF,TGTGCCAGCATCGCGACTTCCCGTATAGGCTACGAGCAGTACTTC
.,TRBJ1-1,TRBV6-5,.,CASGPEEAFF,TGTGCCAGCGGACCAGAGGAAGCTTTCTTT
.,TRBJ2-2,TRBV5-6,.,CASSLGPGTGELFF,TGTGCCAGCAGCTTGGGGCCGGGAACCGGGGAGCTGTTTTTT
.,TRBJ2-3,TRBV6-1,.,CASSPPPVADTQYF,TGTGCCAGCAGTCCTCCCCCGGTTGCAGATACGCAGTATTTT
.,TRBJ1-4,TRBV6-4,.,CASSEGMRKKLFF,TGTGCCAGCAGTGAGGGCATGCGCAAAAAACTGTTTTTT
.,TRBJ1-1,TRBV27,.,CASRADRRWEAFF,TGTGCCAGCAGGGCTGACAGACGTTGGGAAGCTTTCTTT
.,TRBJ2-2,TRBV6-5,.,CATLAGVGELFF,TGTGCCACCCTAGCTGGGGTCGGGGAGCTGTTTTTT
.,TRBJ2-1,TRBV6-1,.,CASSESWLAVEQFF,TGTGCCAGCAGTGAATCTTGGTTGGCCGTTGAGCAGTTCTTC
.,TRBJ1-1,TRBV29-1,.,CSVERWGVTEAFF,TGCAGCGTTGAGCGTTGGGGAGTCACTGAAGCTTTCTTT
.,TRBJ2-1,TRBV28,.,CANSSGWRYNEQFF,TGTGCCAACTCGTCGGGCTGGCGCTACAATGAGCAGTTCTTC
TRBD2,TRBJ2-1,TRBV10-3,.,CAAGGGFYNEQFF,TGTGCCGCCGGGGGGGGTTTCTACAATGAGCAGTTCTTC